The clone carrying this T cell receptor (beta chain) was observed a few times. The sample comes from a study of blood T cell repertoires in COVID-19. TCRdb's table, derived via immunoSEQ multiplex PCR, lists solely in-frame clones and lacks some. The sample lists a few hundred thousand clones; around 90% were seen once. The germline V gene encodes CDR1 LGHNA and CDR2 YSLEER. Germline trimming cut 4 bases from V and 3 bases from J; bases unmatched to any gene: 3. This CDR3 is 14 amino acids long. Followed longitudinally, the Seattle patients had been enrolled during active infection. The receptor comes from a woman in her twenties or thirties with COVID-19, enrolled during active disease. Input material: peripheral blood. The V and J genes are TRBV4-3 and TRBJ2-7, with 10 bases lining up with TRBD1. CDR3 DNA sequence: TGCGCCAGCAGCCGCAGGACAGGGGGCTACGAGCAGTACTTC. Its translation is CASSRRTGGYEQYF.